The 29 T cell receptor beta chains in this list originate from one sample, sequenced in a study of beta chain features in type 1 diabetes. Expressed TCRB transcripts were sequenced after all isolated RNA was converted to cDNA. Method: immunoSEQ multiplex PCR; TCRdb's copy keeps in-frame clones and lacks some. The sample holds 300,000 to 350,000 clones, approximately 8.2% seen once. What was sequenced was central memory CD4+ T cells from blood. These TCRs come from a woman aged 18 to 35 in good health.

The chain uses TRBV7-2 and TRBJ2-7; D unclear. Deletions cut 3 bases from V and 0 bases from J, with 3 bases between. The germline V gene has CDR1 SGHTA and CDR2 FQGNSA. This CDR3 contains 12 residues. The CDR3 is CASSLSSYEQYF. The CDR3 DNA sequence: TGTGCCAGCAGCTTGAGCTCCTACGAGCAGTACTTC.

The chain is built from TRBV2 and TRBJ2-5; D ambiguous. Judging by the DNA end, TRBJ2-7 fits better; the J call may be wrong. Germline V gene sequence: CDR1 SNHLY, CDR2 FYNNEI. CDR3 length: 13 amino acids. CDR3 amino acids: CASRSGSAYEQYF. The CDR3 coding sequence is TGTGCCAGCAGATCCGGCAGCGCCTACGAGCAGTACTTC.

This clone appeared many times. The genes are TRBV9 and TRBJ1-2, with 7 bases fitting TRBD1. This CDR3 is 13 amino acids long. J gave up 6 bases and V 0 bases, and 2 bases lay outside the gene matches. Per the germline V gene, CDR1 is SGDLS and CDR2 is YYNGEE. The CDR3 DNA is TGTGCCAGCAGCGTAGGAGGGGGCGATGGCTACACCTTC. This sequence encodes CASSVGGGDGYTF. The full variable domain, in which reference TRBV9 and TRBJ1-2 provide the parts outside the CDR3, is DSGVTQTPKHLITATGQRVTLRCSPRSGDLSVYWYQQSLDQGLQFLIQYYNGEERAKGNILERFSAQQFPDLHSELNLSSLELGDSALYFCASSVGGGDGYTFGSGTRLTVV.

The chain is built from TRBV5-1 and TRBJ2-4; D is perhaps TRBD2 (6 bases). The CDR3 covers 16 residues. The germline V gene encodes CDR1 SGHRS and CDR2 YFSETQ. The V end lost 3 bases, the J end lost 1 base, and 14 bases lay between the germline ends. As DNA, the CDR3 is TGCGCCAGCAGCTCCGGGGGACTCGAGGCCAAAAACATTCAGTACTTC. It yields the protein CASSSGGLEAKNIQYF.

The table lists this clone with a few counts. The chain has TRBV7-2 and TRBJ1-1, with D perhaps matching TRBD1 (6 bases). Trimming pared 0 bases from V and 7 bases from J, leaving 12 bases between. Germline loops: CDR1 SGHTA, CDR2 FQGNSA. CDR3 length equals 14 residues. The CDR3 DNA sequence: TGTGCCAGCAGCTTAGCGTTGCAGGGGCTTGAAGCTTTCTTT. This encodes CASSLALQGLEAFF.

This clone was observed a few times. The chain carries TRBV29-1 and TRBJ2-7, with D perhaps TRBD2 (6 bases). The CDR3 is 15 amino acids. The germline V gene has CDR1 SQVTM and CDR2 ANQGSEA. V lost 4 bases and J 3 bases, leaving 19 bases between the germline ends. CDR3 loop: CSVVSPFTSSYEQYF. The CDR3 DNA reads TGCAGCGTTGTGTCCCCGTTTACTAGCAGCTACGAGCAGTACTTC.

This clone was detected a few times. Different DNA sequences within this sample yield the same CDR3. Here the CDR3 DNA reads TGTGCCAGCAGCTTAGGACGGGGGACCTACGAGCAGTACTTC. This encodes CASSLGRGTYEQYF. The chain recombines TRBV7-2 with TRBJ2-7, with a possible D match to TRBD2 (6 bases). The V gene lost 1 base and the J gene lost 2 bases, with 9 bases spanning the gap. The CDR3 has 14 amino acids. The V gene's germline CDR1 is SGHTA and CDR2 FQGNSA.

V usage is TRBV28 and J usage is TRBJ2-5; TRBD1 is a possible D gene (5 bases). The ends were cut back, 2 bases at V and 2 bases at J, with 12 bases in the middle. The CDR3 has 15 amino acids. In germline, CDR1 is MDHEN, CDR2 SYDVKM. The CDR3 here is CASSLQGLRQETQYF. The CDR3 bases are TGTGCCAGCAGTTTACAGGGTTTACGACAAGAGACCCAGTACTTC.

This clone was found a few times. V gene TRBV6-5 combines with J gene TRBJ1-1, with TRBD1 as a possible D gene (5 bases). V lost 2 bases to trimming and J lost 10 bases, with 17 bases between them. The CDR3 length is 14 residues. CDR1 and CDR2 (germline): MNHEY, SVGAGI. CDR3 sequence (DNA): TGTGCCAGCAGTTACAGGGTGGGGGAATTAGTAGCTTTCTTT. Amino acids: CASSYRVGELVAFF.

This clone was detected ten times or more. The chain recombines TRBV6-1 with TRBJ2-3; the match to TRBD1 covers 9 bases. V shed 7 bases, J shed 2 bases, and the junction held 7 bases outside the gene matches. The CDR3 totals 15 residues. Germline CDR1 and CDR2: MNHNS and SASEGT. The CDR3 is CASKDRGSNTDTQYF. In nucleotides, the CDR3 is TGTGCCAGCAAAGACAGGGGGTCCAACACAGATACGCAGTATTTT.

This clone was found a few times. V and J are TRBV4-3 and TRBJ2-1; 12 bases are a match to TRBD2. The CDR3 extends over 16 amino acids. Trimming removed 2 bases from V and 4 bases from J; junction bases left unmatched: 3. Per germline, CDR1 LGHNA and CDR2 YSLEER. CDR3 in DNA: TGCGCCAGCAGCCAATTGCTAGCGGGAGGGTACAATGAGCAGTTCTTC. As protein: CASSQLLAGGYNEQFF.

The chain combines TRBV2 with TRBJ2-4; the D gene is possibly TRBD1 (5 bases). Trimming left V 3 bases short and J 0 bases short, with 12 bases between. The CDR3 runs to 16 residues. CDR1 SNHLY and CDR2 FYNNEI come from the germline V gene. The CDR3 here is CASSEFRVRAKNIQYF. CDR3 in DNA: TGTGCCAGCAGTGAGTTCAGGGTTAGAGCCAAAAACATTCAGTACTTC.

This clone was observed many times. The chain combines TRBV16 with TRBJ2-7; D is ambiguous. V dropped 0 bases and J dropped 6 bases, with 12 bases sitting between them. Germline CDR1 KGHSY, CDR2 FQNENV. This CDR3 is built from 14 residues. The CDR3 coding sequence is TGTGCCAGCAGCCAATCTTACAAGGTGATCGAGCAGTACTTC. It codes for CASSQSYKVIEQYF.

This clone was found a few times. The chain employs TRBV27 and TRBJ1-1; possible D gene TRBD1, 5 bases. Germline V gives CDR1 MNHEY, CDR2 SMNVEV (reference sequence). CDR3 length: 14 residues. Trimming removed 0 bases from V and 11 bases from J, with 16 bases in between. CDR3 region: CASSLSGGRHSAFF. In nucleotides, the CDR3 is TGTGCCAGCAGTTTATCGGGGGGACGGCATAGCGCTTTCTTT.

The V call is TRBV6-5, the J call TRBJ2-5, with a tentative D call TRBD1 (6 bases). The CDR3 has 14 amino acids. Germline-derived CDR1 and CDR2 are MNHEY and SVGAGI. Trimming removed 1 base at V and 5 bases at J, with 11 bases between. The CDR3 region is CASSYLGHLETQYF. CDR3 coding DNA: TGTGCCAGCAGTTACTTGGGACATTTGGAGACCCAGTACTTC.

This clone was counted ten times or more. This chain uses TRBV5-5 with TRBJ2-4; D gene uncertain. The ends were cut back, 0 bases at V and 5 bases at J, with 9 bases in the middle. Germline values: CDR1 SGHKS, CDR2 YYEKEE (reference sequence). The CDR3 has 14 amino acids. The CDR3 loop is CASSLGWAQNIQYF. CDR3 nucleotide sequence: TGTGCCAGCAGCTTGGGCTGGGCCCAAAACATTCAGTACTTC.

This clone was counted between two and nine times. This chain uses TRBV18 with TRBJ2-7; 7 bases line up with TRBD1. This CDR3 comprises 15 residues. The germline V gene has CDR1 KGHSH and CDR2 LQKENI. V lost 4 bases to trimming and J lost 0 bases; unmatched junction nucleotides: 6. Written as DNA, the CDR3 is TGTGCCAGCTCACGACACCGGGACAGCTCCTACGAGCAGTACTTC. As protein: CASSRHRDSSYEQYF.

The table lists this clone with a few counts. The chain joins TRBV11-3 to TRBJ2-3, with TRBD2 identical over 14 bases. V was pared by 3 bases and J by 7 bases, with 6 bases of the junction left unmatched. Looked up from germline, CDR1 is SGHNT and CDR2 is YENEEA. This CDR3 region has 16 residues. In DNA, the CDR3 is TGTGCCAGCAGCTTCAAAGGGACTAGCGGGAGAAATACGCAGTATTTT. Amino acids: CASSFKGTSGRNTQYF.

This clone occurred a few times. J is TRBJ2-1 and V is TRBV10-3; D not certain. Germline V gene lookup returns CDR1 ENHRY and CDR2 SYGVKD. V dropped 0 bases and J dropped 5 bases, with 5 bases sitting between them. This CDR3 has 13 residues. CDR3 coding DNA: TGTGCCATCAGTGAGTCTGGAGACAATGAGCAGTTCTTC. It is translated as CAISESGDNEQFF.

This chain connects TRBV6-1 to TRBJ2-3; 11 bases map to TRBD2. Germline assignment: CDR1 MNHNS and CDR2 SASEGT. The CDR3 sequence is 14 residues long. V shed 6 bases and J 5 bases; nucleotides not matched to a gene: 4. This CDR3 reads CASRVGLAGDTQYF. CDR3 nucleotide sequence: TGTGCCAGCAGGGTTGGACTAGCGGGAGATACGCAGTATTTT.

The CDR3: CASSRTSQRGNEQFF. In DNA, the CDR3 is TGTGCCAGCAGCCGGACTAGCCAACGGGGCAATGAGCAGTTCTTC. J is TRBJ2-1 and V is TRBV28, with 8 bases lining up with TRBD2. J gave up 6 bases and V 6 bases, and 10 bases lay outside the gene matches. The CDR3 is 15 residues long. Germline V gene lookup returns CDR1 MDHEN and CDR2 SYDVKM.

This clone was detected a few times. The rearrangement uses TRBV7-3 and TRBJ2-5, with D uncertain. In germline, CDR1 is SGHTA, CDR2 FQGTGA. V gave up 1 base and J gave up 7 bases, with 10 bases separating them. The CDR3 length is 13 residues. The CDR3 nucleotides read TGTGCCAGCAGCTTAAGCCCCGTGGGGACCCAGTACTTC. Translated: CASSLSPVGTQYF.

This clone occurred a few times. The gene calls are TRBV4-1 and TRBJ2-5; D is tentatively TRBD1 or TRBD2 (5 bases each). V lost 1 base and J lost 2, with 11 bases in between. The CDR3 runs to 15 residues. CDR1 is MGHRA and CDR2 is YSYEKL in the germline V gene. The CDR3 bases are TGCGCCAGCAGCCAAGGAGGGACGGGGCAAGAGACCCAGTACTTC. Amino acid sequence: CASSQGGTGQETQYF.

This clone was detected many times. The chain is built from TRBV5-1 and TRBJ1-2, with TRBD1 as a possible D gene (5 bases). The CDR3 length is 13 residues. Germline CDR1 SGHRS, CDR2 YFSETQ. Trimming cost V 2 bases and J 6 bases, with 11 bases left between them. The CDR3 loop reads CASSFILGDGYTF. The CDR3 nucleotides are TGCGCCAGCAGCTTCATCTTAGGGGATGGCTACACCTTC.

This clone showed up just a few times. The chain is built from TRBV11-2 and TRBJ2-3; 8 nucleotides line up with TRBD2. Trimming cost V 6 bases and J 4 bases; bases outside gene matches: 12. This CDR3 is built from 16 residues. Germline V lookup: CDR1 SGHAT, CDR2 FQNNGV. Here the CDR3 DNA reads TGTGCCAGCAGTCACGCGACGGGAGCGGGGGCAGATACGCAGTATTTT. This codes for CASSHATGAGADTQYF.

In this sample, this clone turned up a few times. The V call is TRBV5-4, the J call TRBJ1-1; unclear D gene. This CDR3 comprises 15 residues. Germline CDR1 SGHNT, CDR2 YYREEE (reference sequence). Trimming removed 4 bases from V and 5 bases from J, with 18 bases in between. As DNA, the CDR3 is TGTGCCAGCAGCGCGGACGGCCTAATGGGAACTGAAGCTTTCTTT. It yields the protein CASSADGLMGTEAFF.

This clone was detected only a few times. The rearrangement joins TRBV29-1 to TRBJ2-5, with 8 nucleotides matching TRBD1. Trimming cost V 1 base and J 2 bases; bases outside gene matches: 9. Germline values: CDR1 SQVTM, CDR2 ANQGSEA. The CDR3 is 16 amino acids. CDR3 protein: CSVEAHQGALQETQYF. Here the CDR3 DNA reads TGCAGCGTTGAAGCTCACCAGGGGGCTCTACAAGAGACCCAGTACTTC.

This chain links TRBV2 with TRBJ2-3; possibly TRBD2 for D (6 bases). V lost 0 bases and J lost 4, with 11 bases in between. Germline CDR1 is SNHLY and CDR2 is FYNNEI. The CDR3 sequence is 15 residues long. CDR3 bases: TGTGCCAGCAGTGAAGCTCTGTGGGAGGCAGATACGCAGTATTTT. Translating gives CASSEALWEADTQYF. The full variable domain, completed using reference TRBV2 and TRBJ2-3, is EPEVTQTPSHQVTQMGQEVILRCVPISNHLYFYWYRQILGQKVEFLVSFYNNEISEKSEIFDDQFSVERPDGSNFTLKIRSTKLEDSAMYFCASSEALWEADTQYFGPGTRLTVL.

The chain combines TRBV18 with TRBJ2-7; 8 positions match TRBD2. Germline V gives CDR1 KGHSH, CDR2 LQKENI. CDR3 size: 16 residues. The ends lost 2 bases at V and 2 bases at J; junction bases unmatched: 8. In nucleotides, the CDR3 is TGTGCCAGCTCACCAATCCAGGGGCGGGAGGCCTACGAGCAGTACTTC. Protein sequence: CASSPIQGREAYEQYF.